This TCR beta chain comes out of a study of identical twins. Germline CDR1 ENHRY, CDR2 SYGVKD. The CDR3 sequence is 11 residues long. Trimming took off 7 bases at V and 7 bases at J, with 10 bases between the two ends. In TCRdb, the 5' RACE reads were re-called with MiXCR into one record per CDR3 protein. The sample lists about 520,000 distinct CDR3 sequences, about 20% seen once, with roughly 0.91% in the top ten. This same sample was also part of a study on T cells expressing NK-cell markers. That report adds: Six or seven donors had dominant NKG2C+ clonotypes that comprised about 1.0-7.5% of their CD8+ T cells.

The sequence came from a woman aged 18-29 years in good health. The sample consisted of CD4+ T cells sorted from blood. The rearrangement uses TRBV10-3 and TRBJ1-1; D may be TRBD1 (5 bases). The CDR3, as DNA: TGTGCCATCAAATCGCAGGGTGAAGCTTTCTTT. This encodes CAIKSQGEAFF.